The present entry profiles one T cell receptor (beta chain) with its context. The antigen remains undetermined. Clones were sequenced by immunoSEQ multiplex PCR, and TCRdb holds only the in-frame ones, with some missing. This table has about 69,000 clones, 75% to 90% appearing once. Germline V gene data show CDR1 as MNHNS and CDR2 as SASEGT. The CDR3 loop spans 16 amino acids. Trimming took off 4 bases at V and 2 bases at J, with 18 bases between the two ends. The sample originates from a study of OX40 agonist ivuxolimab in advanced cancers. For the study at large: Given to patients was ivuxolimab, an agonistic anti-OX40 (CD134) antibody. General study results and limits: Expanded clones tended on average to be more numerous among CD8+ T cells than CD4+.

The J gene is TRBJ2-7, the V gene TRBV6-1; possibly TRBD1 for D (6 bases). The TCR comes from an adult with an advanced solid tumor such as melanoma, head and neck, liver or kidney cancer. The material was CD4+ or CD8+ T cells sorted from blood, obtained in a trial of the OX40 agonist ivuxolimab. The CDR3 loop is CASSALGQGSTYEQYF. CDR3 in DNA: TGTGCCAGCAGTGCTTTGGGGCAGGGGTCAACCTACGAGCAGTACTTC.